The clone carrying this T cell receptor beta chain occurred a few times. The target antigen is unknown. This entry belongs to a study of T cell responses to AZD1222 COVID-19 vaccine. Points from the study as a whole: The donor cohort was predominantly white British with a female majority, and clonal diversity may have been underestimated. Elevations in Spike-specific TCR breadth and depth followed administration of two AZD1222 doses.

CDR3 length: 13 amino acids. The V and J ends lost 6 bases and 8 bases respectively, with 13 bases between them. Germline assignment: CDR1 LGHDT and CDR2 YNNKEL (reference sequence). Pooling was applied to second doses at about 4 or about 12 weeks. The repertoire was sequenced with immunoSEQ multiplex PCR; TCRdb's copy has only in-frame clones and lacks some. The sample contains about 270,000 clones, almost 95% of which appear only once. The input for sequencing was peripheral blood, taken 28 days after the second AZD1222 dose. The source is an adult who received the AZD1222 COVID-19 vaccine. This chain connects TRBV3-1 (or the pseudogene TRBV3-2) to TRBJ1-4; D remains unclear. The chain's CDR3 is CASRGPPGEKLFF. The DNA for the CDR3 is TGTGCCAGCAGAGGCCCCCCGGGGGAAAAACTGTTTTTT.